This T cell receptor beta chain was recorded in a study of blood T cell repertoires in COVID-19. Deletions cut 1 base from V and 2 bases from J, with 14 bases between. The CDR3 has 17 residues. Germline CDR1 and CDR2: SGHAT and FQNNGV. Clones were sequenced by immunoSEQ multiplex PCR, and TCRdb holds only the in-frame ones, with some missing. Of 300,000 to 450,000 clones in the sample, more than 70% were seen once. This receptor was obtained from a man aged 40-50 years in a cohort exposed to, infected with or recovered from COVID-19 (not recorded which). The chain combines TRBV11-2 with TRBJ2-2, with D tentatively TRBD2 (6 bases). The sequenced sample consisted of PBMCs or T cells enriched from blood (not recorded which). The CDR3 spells CASSLGRVGLNTGELFF. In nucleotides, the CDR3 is TGTGCCAGCAGCTTAGGCAGGGTTGGACTAAACACCGGGGAGCTGTTTTTT.